This T cell receptor (beta chain) stems from a study of Graves' ophthalmopathy and Graves' hyperthyroidism. This clonotype was found many times. As yet, its antigen is unknown. For repertoire sequencing, the TCR beta CDR3 regions were amplified from RNA transcripts. RT-PCR was first run with HTBI primers, then multiplex PCR in a second round. TCRdb passed the multiplex PCR reads through MiXCR, listing each CDR3 protein once. The sample consists of about 620,000 distinct CDR3 sequences, 20% to 25% of them appearing once. Enrolled hyperthyroidism patients had a new diagnosis, a duration under 2 months, and an age of 18 to 65. Germline-derived CDR1 and CDR2 are SQVTM and ANQGSEA. The CDR3 covers 14 residues. V was clipped by 1 base and J by 7 bases; unmatched bases: 6. General study findings and limits: Blood shared most expanded thyroid clonotypes above 0.001 frequency. Researchers report that a 13-signature model separated ophthalmopathy from stable hyperthyroidism, posting about 90% sensitivity and about 82% specificity. With a specificity of around 76% and a sensitivity of 60% to 71%, the model predicted ophthalmopathy progression.

This rearrangement joins TRBV29-1 to TRBJ1-1; 10 nucleotides line up with TRBD1. The receptor was derived from a young woman with stable Graves' hyperthyroidism. Some clones in this sample may be carry-over from other donors' samples. Sequencing was performed on peripheral blood. The CDR3 spells CSVEGGQGGVEAFF. In DNA, the CDR3 is TGCAGCGTTGAAGGCGGACAGGGGGGTGTTGAAGCTTTCTTT.